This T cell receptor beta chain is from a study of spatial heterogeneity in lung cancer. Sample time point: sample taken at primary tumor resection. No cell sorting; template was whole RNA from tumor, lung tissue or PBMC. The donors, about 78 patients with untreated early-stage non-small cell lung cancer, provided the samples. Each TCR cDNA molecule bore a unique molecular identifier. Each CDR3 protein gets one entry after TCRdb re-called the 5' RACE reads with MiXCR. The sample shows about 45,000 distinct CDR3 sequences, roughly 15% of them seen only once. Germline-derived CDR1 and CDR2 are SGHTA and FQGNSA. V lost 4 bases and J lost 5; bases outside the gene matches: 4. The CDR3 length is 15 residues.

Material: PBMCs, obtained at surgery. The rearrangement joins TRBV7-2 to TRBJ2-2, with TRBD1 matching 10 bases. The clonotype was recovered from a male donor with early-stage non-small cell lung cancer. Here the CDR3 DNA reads TGTGCCAGCAGCTGGGGACAGGGGCGAACCGGGGAGCTGTTTTTT. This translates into CASSWGQGRTGELFF.